Presented here are 2 T cell receptor beta chains from one specimen sequenced in a study of beta chain features in type 1 diabetes. Sequenced material consisted of expressed TCRB transcripts (all of the isolated RNA was reverse transcribed). The protocol was immunoSEQ multiplex PCR, while the TCRdb copy is restricted to in-frame clones and leaves out a portion. This table holds hundreds of thousands of clones, about 71% found once. Material: naive CD4+ T cells from blood. The receptors shown here come from a man aged 30 to 45 in good health.

The gene calls are TRBV6-5 and TRBJ2-7; no reliable D call. The germline V gene has CDR1 MNHEY and CDR2 SVGAGI. Trimming pared 0 bases from V and 2 bases from J, leaving 8 bases between. This CDR3 is built from 14 residues. The CDR3 spells CASSYSMGTYEQYF. Written as DNA, the CDR3 is TGTGCCAGCAGTTACTCTATGGGTACCTACGAGCAGTACTTC.

A word on this clone: The junction departs from the called germline gene at one end, perhaps through a read error. The chain couples TRBV25-1 to TRBJ2-1; maybe TRBD1 (6 bases). Germline V CDR1 and CDR2: MGHDK, SYGVNS. The CDR3 has 10 residues. The CDR3 nucleotides are TGTGCCAGCAGTGGGGCCCCAGGGGTCTTC. This translates into CASSGAPGVF.